One and the same sample provided the 16 T cell receptor beta chains below, sequenced in a study of blood T cells in healthy people across ages. A second PCR, run for about 7 to 11 cycles, used a sample-barcoded 5' primer plus a J-beta primer mix. TCRdb reprocessed the 5' RACE reads via MiXCR and lists one record per CDR3 protein. The table includes roughly 1,500,000 distinct CDR3 sequences, roughly 45% detected once. Sequenced: blood. The source is a woman in her late teens or twenties in good health.

Notes on this clonotype: A much larger clone differs by one base, so this may be a read error. This chain links TRBV6-4 with TRBJ2-7; 7 bases are a match to TRBD2. The V gene end was trimmed by 2 bases and the J gene end by 7 bases; junction bases not matched to a gene: 11. Germline CDR1 and CDR2: MRHNA and SNTAGT. CDR3 length: 15 residues. For the CDR3, the DNA is TGTGCCAGCAGTGACGCCGGGGGGACCACCAATGAGCAGTACTTC. As protein: CASSDAGGTTNEQYF.

This clonotype has more than one count but fewer than ten. The genes are TRBV6-1 and TRBJ2-4; D possibly corresponds to TRBD2 (6 bases). The end of the DNA fits TRBJ2-7 better, so the J call may be wrong. Per the germline V gene, CDR1 is MNHNS and CDR2 is SASEGT. This CDR3 is 14 amino acids long. CDR3 nucleotide sequence: TGTGCCAGCATCCTAGCCCCGGGACTTAGCGAGCAGTACTTC. Protein product: CASILAPGLSEQYF.

This clonotype was counted at least ten times. The chain recombines TRBV5-6 with TRBJ2-4; D is uncertain. The CDR3 sequence is 15 residues long. V was shortened by 3 bases and J by 0 bases, with 10 bases between the two germline ends. Germline CDR1 is SGHDT and CDR2 is YYEEEE. This CDR3 reads CASSSGPTAKNIQYF. CDR3 nucleotide sequence: TGTGCCAGCAGCTCCGGACCGACAGCCAAAAACATTCAGTACTTC. Using reference TRBV5-6 and TRBJ2-4 for the parts outside the CDR3, the full variable domain is DAGVTQSPTHLIKTRGQQVTLRCSPKSGHDTVSWYQQALGQGPQFIFQYYEEEERQRGNFPDRFSGHQFPNYSSELNVNALLLGDSALYLCASSSGPTAKNIQYFGAGTRLSVL.

The J gene is TRBJ1-5, the V gene TRBV28; D unclear. The germline V gene encodes CDR1 MDHEN and CDR2 SYDVKM. The CDR3 loop spans 17 amino acids. V dropped 6 bases and J dropped 0 bases, with 18 bases sitting between them. CDR3 in amino acids: CASRRDGSGISNQPQHF. CDR3 coding DNA: TGTGCCAGCAGACGAGACGGGTCCGGTATTAGCAATCAGCCCCAGCATTTT.

This sequence joins TRBV7-2 and TRBJ1-5; a possible D gene is TRBD1 (6 bases). Per the germline V gene, CDR1 is SGHTA and CDR2 is FQGNSA. V gave up 1 base and J gave up 4 bases, with 17 bases separating them. This CDR3 is built from 17 residues. CDR3 sequence (DNA): TGTGCCAGCAGCTTAGTAGCGCAGGGGATGGTGAATCAGCCCCAGCATTTT. Translated, it gives CASSLVAQGMVNQPQHF.

This clonotype was seen a handful of times. The chain recombines TRBV9 with TRBJ1-1; D is unresolved. The V end was cut by 3 bases, the J end by 5 bases, with 17 bases between. Germline CDR1 reads SGDLS; CDR2 reads YYNGEE. This CDR3 region has 15 residues. The CDR3 loop is CASSAERAPRTEAFF. The CDR3 nucleotides read TGTGCCAGCAGCGCCGAACGGGCCCCTCGTACTGAAGCTTTCTTT.

V gene TRBV6-5 combines with J gene TRBJ2-4; D is possibly TRBD1 (5 bases). The tail of the sequence fits TRBJ2-7 better, so the J call may be wrong. Per germline, CDR1 MNHEY and CDR2 SVGAGI. CDR3 length equals 15 residues. The chain's CDR3 is CASSYSKRGTYEQYF. DNA of the CDR3: TGTGCCAGCAGTTACTCGAAAAGGGGTACCTACGAGCAGTACTTC.

This chain links TRBV29-1 with TRBJ1-3; D is possibly TRBD1 (5 bases). The CDR3 covers 13 residues. Trimming pared 6 bases from V and 3 bases from J, leaving 12 bases between. CDR1 and CDR2 (germline): SQVTM, ANQGSEA. DNA for the CDR3: TGCAGCGTCGTGGGGGTGGTTGGAAACACCATATATTTT. Residues: CSVVGVVGNTIYF.

The chain has TRBV6-6 and TRBJ2-7, with no clear D. The closer fit of TRBJ2-4 to the DNA end suggests the J call may be wrong. Germline V gene sequence: CDR1 MNHNY, CDR2 SVGAGI (reference sequence). CDR3 length equals 13 residues. The CDR3 region is CASSPPLSNIQYF. As DNA, the CDR3 is TGTGCCAGCAGTCCCCCCCTGTCTAACATTCAGTACTTC.

A word on this clonotype: This sequence may be a read error, since a much larger clone differs from it by one base. V is TRBV3-1 and J is TRBJ2-3; D call uncertain. Per the germline V gene, CDR1 is LGHDT and CDR2 is YNNKEL (reference sequence). The CDR3 extends over 13 amino acids. The CDR3 nucleotides read TGTGCCAGCAGCCAAGAATTTCCGGATACGCTGTATTTT. It translates to CASSQEFPDTLYF.

The chain links TRBV10-3 to TRBJ1-1; possibly TRBD1 for D (5 bases). V shed 0 bases and J shed 0 bases, with 8 bases lying between them. The CDR3 is made up of 15 amino acids. Germline assignment: CDR1 ENHRY and CDR2 SYGVKD. In DNA form, the CDR3 reads TGTGCCATCAGTGAGTCCAGGGTCATGAACACTGAAGCTTTCTTT. This codes for CAISESRVMNTEAFF.

The CDR3 loop reads CSLIVSVNTEAFF. The DNA for the CDR3 is TGCAGTTTAATTGTGTCGGTGAACACTGAAGCTTTCTTT. The chain joins TRBV20-1 to TRBJ1-1; D not certain. Germline CDR1 reads DFQATT; CDR2 reads SNEGSKA (reference sequence). The CDR3 extends over 13 amino acids. V lost 8 bases, J lost 0 bases, and 13 bases lay in between.

The chain couples TRBV24-1 to TRBJ2-3; 16 bases match TRBD2. This CDR3 region has 17 residues. Germline assignment: CDR1 KGHDR and CDR2 SFDVKD. The ends lost 9 bases at V and 4 bases at J; junction bases unmatched: 9. DNA of the CDR3: TGTGCCACCTCTTCCGGGACTAGCGGGGGGGCCGCAGATACGCAGTATTTT. Its translation is CATSSGTSGGAADTQYF.

The V and J genes are TRBV7-6 and TRBJ2-2; D not certain. Germline values: CDR1 SGHVS, CDR2 FNYEAQ. Trimming shortened V by 5 bases and J by 7 bases, and 14 bases separated the two germline ends. CDR3 length equals 14 residues. DNA for the CDR3: TGTGCCAGCAGCGCCCCCTTTGTTGGCGGGGAGCTGTTTTTT. As protein: CASSAPFVGGELFF.

The chain links TRBV4-2 to TRBJ2-7; the D gene is possibly TRBD2 (5 bases). CDR1 and CDR2 (germline): LGHNA, YNFKEQ. This CDR3 is built from 16 residues. V lost 3 bases to trimming and J lost 7 bases, with 22 bases between them. This CDR3 is CASSQGTTSAMGEQYF. The CDR3 DNA sequence: TGTGCCAGCAGCCAGGGAACAACTAGTGCAATGGGTGAGCAGTACTTC.

The chain links TRBV20-1 to TRBJ2-7; 9 bases agree with TRBD2. The germline V gene has CDR1 DFQATT and CDR2 SNEGSKA (reference sequence). This CDR3 is built from 15 residues. The ends lost 5 bases at V and 7 bases at J; junction bases unmatched: 15. CDR3 amino acids: CSAPGGSGSTREQYF. CDR3 in DNA: TGCAGTGCTCCGGGGGGTAGCGGGAGTACACGGGAGCAGTACTTC.